A single sample gave rise to the 8 T cell receptor beta chains below, sequenced in a study of OX40 agonist ivuxolimab in advanced cancers. The protocol was immunoSEQ multiplex PCR, while the TCRdb copy is restricted to in-frame clones and leaves out a portion. Of some 51,000 clones listed, over 65% are singletons. The starting material was CD4+ or CD8+ T cells sorted from blood, obtained in a trial of the OX40 agonist ivuxolimab. All receptors come from an adult with an advanced solid tumor such as melanoma, head and neck, liver or kidney cancer.

Here the CDR3 DNA reads TGTGCCAGCAGAGGGGCGGCGGGGGCGGACTATGGCTACACCTTC. Translating gives CASRGAAGADYGYTF. The chain joins TRBV7-9 to TRBJ1-2; D might be TRBD1 (6 bases). V was shortened by 6 bases and J by 3 bases, with 17 bases between the two germline ends. CDR1 is SEHNR and CDR2 is FQNEAQ in the germline V gene (reference sequence). CDR3 length: 15 residues.

This clone was found once. The rearrangement links TRBV9 to TRBJ2-1; tentatively, D is TRBD2 (5 bases). V was pared by 2 bases and J by 10 bases, with 13 bases between. In germline, CDR1 is SGDLS, CDR2 YYNGEE. The CDR3 extends over 13 amino acids. CDR3 in amino acids: CASSVPGLKEQFF. The CDR3 nucleotides are TGTGCCAGCAGCGTTCCGGGATTGAAAGAGCAGTTCTTC. Full variable domain (rest looked up from reference TRBV9 and TRBJ2-1): DSGVTQTPKHLITATGQRVTLRCSPRSGDLSVYWYQQSLDQGLQFLIQYYNGEERAKGNILERFSAQQFPDLHSELNLSSLELGDSALYFCASSVPGLKEQFFGPGTRLTVL.

J is TRBJ2-3 and V is TRBV7-3; D may be TRBD2 (7 bases). Germline assignment: CDR1 SGHTA and CDR2 FQGTGA. This CDR3 comprises 15 residues. V gave up 2 bases and J gave up 4 bases, with 13 bases separating them. This chain's CDR3 is CASSLGGGSADTQYF. CDR3 bases: TGTGCCAGCAGCTTAGGGGGCGGGAGTGCAGATACGCAGTATTTT. The variable domain in full, with the rest retrieved from reference TRBV7-3 and TRBJ2-3, is GAGVSQTPSNKVTEKGKYVELRCDPISGHTALYWYRQSLGQGPEFLIYFQGTGAADDSGLPNDRFFAVRPEGSVSTLKIQRTERGDSAVYLCASSLGGGSADTQYFGPGTRLTVL.

The chain recombines TRBV5-5 with TRBJ1-6, with TRBD1 as a possible D gene (5 bases). The CDR3 spans 13 residues. V was trimmed by 0 bases and J by 9 bases, leaving 7 bases between them. Per germline, CDR1 SGHKS and CDR2 YYEKEE (reference sequence). This CDR3 is CASSLVRGSPLHF. The CDR3 nucleotides are TGTGCCAGCAGCTTGGTAAGGGGTTCACCCCTCCACTTT.

Only one count was recorded for this clone. The rearrangement links TRBV19 to TRBJ1-2; no clear D. The V gene lost 0 bases and the J gene lost 6 bases, with 5 bases spanning the gap. There are 12 residues in the CDR3. Looked up from germline, CDR1 is LNHDA and CDR2 is SQIVND (reference sequence). The CDR3 coding sequence is TGTGCCAGTAGTATAGAGGGGAATGGCTACACCTTC. Protein: CASSIEGNGYTF.

The chain employs TRBV5-1 and TRBJ2-7; D might be TRBD1 (6 bases). V lost 0 bases, J lost 3 bases, and 13 bases lay in between. The CDR3 has 15 amino acids. Germline-derived CDR1 and CDR2 are SGHRS and YFSETQ. CDR3 protein: CASSLGDIGFYEQYF. CDR3 nucleotide sequence: TGCGCCAGCAGCTTGGGGGACATCGGGTTCTACGAGCAGTACTTC.

The chain links TRBV2 to TRBJ2-2; 8 positions agree with TRBD1. Germline V gene sequence: CDR1 SNHLY, CDR2 FYNNEI. J was trimmed by 7 bases and V by 6 bases; bases with no gene match: 7. The CDR3 is made up of 14 amino acids. DNA for the CDR3: TGTGCCAGCAGCCTGGGACAGGCGAACGGGGAGCTGTTTTTT. Translated, it gives CASSLGQANGELFF.

V and J are TRBV4-2 and TRBJ1-4; no clear D. The V end lost 3 bases, the J end lost 6 bases, and 17 bases lay between the germline ends. This CDR3 contains 16 residues. The V gene's germline CDR1 is LGHNA and CDR2 YNFKEQ. Here the CDR3 reads CASSQLPGVLDEKLFF. As DNA, the CDR3 is TGTGCCAGCAGCCAGCTCCCGGGAGTTCTTGATGAAAAACTGTTTTTT.